This TCR beta chain was identified during a study of T cells expressing NK-cell markers. 5'RACE template switching with UMIs produced the TCR beta cDNA. TCRdb re-called the 5' RACE reads and gives one entry per CDR3 protein, without DNA. The sample table includes 150,000 to 180,000 distinct CDR3 sequences. Study outcomes and limitations: Top CD8+ clonotypes included the dominant CD3+CD56+NKG2C+ clonotypes in six donors.

Germline lookup yields CDR1 SEHNR and CDR2 FQNEAQ (reference sequence). CDR3 length: 12 residues. Regarding this clonotype: The target antigen is unknown.

This chain links TRBV7-9 with TRBJ1-1; TCRdb's D call, TRBD1, is unchecked because there is no DNA. This TCR came from a woman aged 45-65 years in good health. The source material was blood T cells: a sorted CD56 or NKG2C T cell subset, CD4+ or CD8+ T cells, or bulk PBMC T cells (not recorded which). This chain's CDR3 is CASSQGATEAFF.